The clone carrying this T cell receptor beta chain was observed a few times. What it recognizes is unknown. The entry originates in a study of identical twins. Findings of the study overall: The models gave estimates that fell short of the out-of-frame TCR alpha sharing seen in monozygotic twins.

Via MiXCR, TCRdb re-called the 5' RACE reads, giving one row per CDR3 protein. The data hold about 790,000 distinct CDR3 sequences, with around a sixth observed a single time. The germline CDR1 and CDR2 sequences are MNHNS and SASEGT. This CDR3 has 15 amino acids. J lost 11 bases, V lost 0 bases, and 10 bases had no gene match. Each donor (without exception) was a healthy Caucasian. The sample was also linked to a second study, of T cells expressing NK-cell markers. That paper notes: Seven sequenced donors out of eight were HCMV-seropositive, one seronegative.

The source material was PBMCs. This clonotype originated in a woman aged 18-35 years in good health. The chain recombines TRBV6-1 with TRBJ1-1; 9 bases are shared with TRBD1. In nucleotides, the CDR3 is TGTGCCAGCAGTGAAGCGCTAGTAGTGGGACAGGGCGCTTTCTTT. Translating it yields CASSEALVVGQGAFF.